The 28 T cell receptor beta chains below come from one sample, sequenced in a study of blood T cells in healthy people across ages (dated by TCRdb to between 2014 and 2016). Libraries were constructed by 5' RACE. The sequencer listed for this sample is Illumina HiSeq 2500. A second roughly 7 to 12 cycle PCR used a sample-barcoded 5' primer and a J-beta primer mix. TCRdb took the public reads, trimmed them with fastp at Q25, ran MiXCR for clone calling and kept in-frame beta chains. Each CDR3 protein gets just one entry, which takes the most common genes and DNA from the rows behind it. A total of some 1 million distinct CDR3 sequences appear in this sample, less than 50% of them only once. The biggest ten clones account for 15% to 20% of the sample. The specimen was blood. The receptor set was obtained from a woman in her sixties or seventies in good health.

This clonotype was picked up a small number of times. The chain joins TRBV5-1 to TRBJ1-2; D gene uncertain. V shed 0 bases and J shed 4 bases, with 10 bases lying between them. From germline, CDR1 is SGHRS and CDR2 YFSETQ. The CDR3 is 14 amino acids. The DNA of the CDR3 is TGCGCCAGCAGCTTGGTGGACGGTACCTATGGCTACACCTTC. Translated, it gives CASSLVDGTYGYTF. Filled out from reference TRBV5-1 and TRBJ1-2, the complete variable domain reads KAGVTQTPRYLIKTRGQQVTLSCSPISGHRSVSWYQQTPGQGLQFLFEYFSETQRNKGNFPGRFSGRQFSNSRSEMNVSTLELGDSALYLCASSLVDGTYGYTFGSGTRLTVV.

This sequence joins TRBV27 and TRBJ2-6; 9 positions match TRBD1. The CDR3 has 19 residues. V lost 6 bases, J lost 0 bases, and 12 bases stayed unmatched. Germline-derived CDR1 and CDR2 are MNHEY and SMNVEV (reference sequence). The CDR3 region is CASRPKTGTGSSGANVLTF. DNA of the CDR3: TGTGCCAGCAGACCTAAAACCGGGACAGGGAGCTCTGGGGCCAACGTCCTGACTTTC.

This clonotype has only a few counts. V usage is TRBV29-1 and J usage is TRBJ2-5; 7 bases agree with TRBD2. There are 11 residues in the CDR3. From germline, CDR1 is SQVTM and CDR2 ANQGSEA. J lost 13 bases, V lost 7 bases, and 12 bases had no gene match. CDR3 region: CSAQTSLAVYF. CDR3 coding DNA: TGCAGCGCTCAAACCAGTCTAGCGGTGTACTTC. The variable domain in full, with the rest retrieved from reference TRBV29-1 and TRBJ2-5, is SAVISQKPSRDICQRGTSLTIQCQVDSQVTMMFWYRQQPGQSLTLIATANQGSEATYESGFVIDKFPISRPNLTFSTLTVSNMSPEDSSIYLCSAQTSLAVYFGPGTRLLVL.

In its sample, this clonotype was seen a few times. This rearrangement joins TRBV6-5 to TRBJ2-1; possible D gene TRBD1, 6 bases. Germline CDR1 and CDR2: MNHEY and SVGAGI. The CDR3 sequence is 13 residues long. Trimming stripped 6 bases from V and 10 bases from J, with 16 bases between. CDR3 DNA sequence: TGTGCCAGCAGCGTACAGGGATCCCACGAGCAGTTCTTC. It specifies CASSVQGSHEQFF.

This clonotype has at least ten counts. The V gene is TRBV6-5, the J gene TRBJ2-7, with a weak D call TRBD2 (6 bases). Trimming took 8 bases from V and 2 from J, leaving 16 bases between them. Germline V lookup: CDR1 MNHEY, CDR2 SVGAGI. This CDR3 comprises 14 residues. In DNA form, the CDR3 reads TGTGCCAGCGAAGATCGGGACTCTCCCTACGAGCAGTACTTC. Its protein product is CASEDRDSPYEQYF.

This rearrangement joins TRBV7-3 to TRBJ2-1; a possible D gene is TRBD1 (7 bases). CDR3 size: 16 residues. From germline, CDR1 is SGHTA and CDR2 FQGTGA. V gave up 5 bases and J gave up 8 bases, with 22 bases separating them. The DNA of the CDR3 is TGTGCCAGCAGCCAGGGGGGAGCGATTGCGGCGGATGAGCAGTTCTTC. Encoded protein: CASSQGGAIAADEQFF.

V gene TRBV6-5 combines with J gene TRBJ1-1; D gene uncertain. The V gene's germline CDR1 is MNHEY and CDR2 SVGAGI. The CDR3 length is 14 residues. Trimming shortened V by 2 bases and J by 1 base, and 8 bases separated the two germline ends. The CDR3 region has the DNA TGTGCCAGCAGTTACGTTGCAGGGAACACTGAAGCTTTCTTT. This gives the protein CASSYVAGNTEAFF.

The sample holds a few counts of this clonotype. The rearrangement joins TRBV12-3 or TRBV12-4 to TRBJ2-7, with D perhaps TRBD1 (6 bases). The CDR3 is 18 amino acids. Trimming cost V 2 bases and J 6 bases, with 26 bases left between them. CDR3 DNA: TGTGCCAGCAGTTTAACCCCTCGACAGGCCCGCTGGGTTCGCGAGCAGTACTTC. Residues: CASSLTPRQARWVREQYF.

This clonotype was observed a handful of times. The genes are TRBV7-8 and TRBJ2-4, with D unresolved. Germline CDR1 reads SGHVS; CDR2 reads FQNEAQ. V was trimmed by 0 bases and J by 7 bases, leaving 10 bases between them. This CDR3 spans 14 amino acids. CDR3 protein: CASSLASVGNIQYF. The DNA for the CDR3 is TGTGCCAGCAGCTTAGCCTCTGTGGGTAACATTCAGTACTTC.

The sample holds a few counts of this clonotype. The chain has TRBV12-3 or TRBV12-4 and TRBJ2-7, with 8 bases identical to TRBD2. V lost 6 bases to trimming and J lost 6 bases; unmatched junction nucleotides: 7. CDR3 length: 13 residues. CDR3 coding DNA: TGTGCCAGCAGGTTTAGCGGGACGTCCGAGCAGTACTTC. This codes for CASRFSGTSEQYF.

The table lists this clonotype with a few counts. The rearrangement uses TRBV29-1 and TRBJ2-1; tentative D call: TRBD2 (5 bases). CDR1 SQVTM and CDR2 ANQGSEA come from the germline V gene. The V and J ends lost 6 bases and 0 bases respectively, with 9 bases between them. This CDR3 is built from 13 residues. CDR3 in amino acids: CSVGENSYNEQFF. CDR3 coding DNA: TGCAGCGTCGGGGAGAACTCCTACAATGAGCAGTTCTTC.

This clonotype has at least ten counts. The genes are TRBV2 and TRBJ2-3, with D unresolved. The length of the CDR3 is 13 residues. V lost 5 bases and J lost 6, with 12 bases in between. CDR1 and CDR2 from the germline V gene are SNHLY and FYNNEI. This CDR3 reads CASSTPIGDTQYF. DNA for the CDR3: TGTGCCAGCAGTACGCCGATTGGGGATACGCAGTATTTT.

This clonotype has more than one count but fewer than ten. The rearrangement links TRBV5-1 to TRBJ2-7; 8 bases map to TRBD1. The CDR3 runs to 14 residues. Germline V CDR1 and CDR2: SGHRS, YFSETQ. V lost 4 bases, J lost 2 bases, and 5 bases stayed unmatched. CDR3 in DNA: TGCGCCAGCAGCGTGGACAGGGTTCCCTACGAGCAGTACTTC. Protein: CASSVDRVPYEQYF.

This clonotype has at least ten counts. This chain joins TRBV13 and TRBJ2-3, with TRBD2 identical over 13 bases. CDR1 is PRHDT and CDR2 is FYEKMQ in the germline V gene (reference sequence). The CDR3 runs to 16 residues. Trimming at V came to 5 bases and at J to 2 bases, leaving 4 bases not matched to a gene. CDR3 region: CASSQGTSGTTDTQYF. The DNA of the CDR3 is TGTGCCAGCAGCCAGGGGACTAGCGGGACCACAGATACGCAGTATTTT.

This clonotype is a singleton in its sample. The V call is TRBV24-1, the J call TRBJ2-3; D unclear. V lost 1 base and J 7 bases, leaving 11 bases between the germline ends. CDR1 is KGHDR and CDR2 is SFDVKD in the germline V gene. CDR3 length: 14 residues. CDR3 bases: TGTGCCACCAGTGATTTTGGCCCATCAAATACGCAGTATTTT. Protein product: CATSDFGPSNTQYF.

The chain joins TRBV12-3 or TRBV12-4 to TRBJ2-3; D remains unclear. V lost 11 bases, J lost 0 bases, and 15 bases lay in between. The CDR3 totals 14 residues. The CDR3 protein is CACTQQLSTDTQYF. The CDR3 DNA follows: TGTGCCTGCACCCAGCAGTTGAGCACAGATACGCAGTATTTT.

CDR3 in amino acids: CSARDLQGATYEQYF. The CDR3 DNA reads TGCAGTGCTAGGGACTTACAGGGGGCCACCTACGAGCAGTACTTC. V and J are TRBV20-1 and TRBJ2-7, with 9 bases aligning to TRBD1. CDR1 is DFQATT and CDR2 is SNEGSKA in the germline V gene (reference sequence). The V and J ends lost 3 bases and 2 bases, in that order; junction bases with no gene match: 8. CDR3 length: 15 residues.

The chain joins TRBV11-2 to TRBJ2-1; no clear D gene. The DNA end is a closer match to TRBJ2-7, so the J assignment may be wrong. Germline CDR1 is SGHAT and CDR2 is FQNNGV. CDR3 length: 14 residues. CDR3 bases: TGTGCCAGCAGCTTAGATCATATGGATAATGAGCAGTACTTC. Protein product: CASSLDHMDNEQYF.

The chain couples TRBV28 to TRBJ2-7; no definite D call. The germline gives CDR1 MDHEN, CDR2 SYDVKM. Trimming removed 2 bases at V and 5 bases at J, with 13 bases between. CDR3 length equals 14 residues. Here the CDR3 reads CASSLRSEIHEQYF. The DNA for the CDR3 is TGTGCCAGCAGTTTACGTAGTGAGATCCACGAGCAGTACTTC.

On this clonotype itself: The junction shows a germline mismatch at one end, possibly a read error. The genes are TRBV18 and TRBJ2-5; no definite D call. This CDR3 region has 15 residues. The germline CDR1 and CDR2 sequences are KGHSH and LQKENI. The CDR3 DNA is TGTGCCGGCTCACCACCTTCCTCGATAGGACAGACCCAGTACTTC. Protein: CAGSPPSSIGQTQYF.

This clonotype was seen ten or more times. This chain joins TRBV4-1 and TRBJ2-5; D possibly corresponds to TRBD1 (6 bases). Germline values: CDR1 MGHRA, CDR2 YSYEKL. The CDR3 has 14 amino acids. The V end was cut by 1 base, the J end by 3 bases, with 9 bases between. The CDR3 DNA reads TGCGCCAGCAGCCAAGTGGCAGGGGAAGAGACCCAGTACTTC. This translates into CASSQVAGEETQYF.

At least ten counts were recorded for this clonotype. The chain combines TRBV6-2 or TRBV6-3 with TRBJ2-1; no definite D call. With the DNA end fitting TRBJ2-7 better, the J assignment may be wrong. The length of the CDR3 is 14 residues. Germline V gives CDR1 MNHEY, CDR2 SVGEGT. CDR3 sequence (DNA): TGTGCCAGCAGAAAGGCCGGTTCCTACAATGAGCAGTACTTC. It encodes CASRKAGSYNEQYF.

Notes on this clonotype: A much larger clonotype is one base distant, so this may be a read error. In DNA, the CDR3 is TGTGCCAGCAGCTTAGTAAACAATGAGCAGTTCTTC. This gives the protein CASSLVNNEQFF. This chain joins TRBV11-2 and TRBJ2-1; D is ambiguous. V shed 1 base and J shed 5 bases, with 3 bases lying between them. The length of the CDR3 is 12 residues. CDR1 and CDR2 from the germline V gene are SGHAT and FQNNGV.

V usage is TRBV6-1 and J usage is TRBJ2-7, with TRBD2 identical over 9 bases. Germline CDR1 is MNHNS and CDR2 is SASEGT. The V segment lost 7 bases and the J segment 4 bases; nucleotides outside the gene matches: 8. The CDR3 covers 14 residues. DNA for the CDR3: TGTGCCAGCAAGTTAGCGGGAGCTGCATACGAGCAGTACTTC. It encodes CASKLAGAAYEQYF.

V gene TRBV29-1 combines with J gene TRBJ2-7; 11 bases match TRBD2. Germline V CDR1 and CDR2: SQVTM, ANQGSEA. CDR3 length equals 16 residues. V was pared by 7 bases and J by 3 bases, with 14 bases of the junction left unmatched. The CDR3 nucleotides are TGCAGCGCCGGAAAGCCTAGCGGGAGGAGGGACTACGAGCAGTACTTC. This gives the protein CSAGKPSGRRDYEQYF.

This clonotype has only one observation. This chain uses TRBV30 with TRBJ2-6, with 9 bases identical to TRBD1. Germline lookup yields CDR1 GTSNPN and CDR2 SVGIG (reference sequence). The CDR3 runs to 14 residues. With 8 bases clipped from V and 3 bases from J, the junction kept 5 bases outside the gene matches. Here the CDR3 DNA reads TGTGCCAAGACAGGGGGAAGTGGGGCCAACGTCCTGACTTTC. This codes for CAKTGGSGANVLTF.

This chain connects TRBV20-1 to TRBJ2-3; 14 nucleotides line up with TRBD2. The CDR3 has 15 residues. Germline CDR1 is DFQATT and CDR2 is SNEGSKA (reference sequence). The ends lost 4 bases at V and 5 bases at J; junction bases unmatched: 5. CDR3 nucleotides: TGCAGTGCTACGGGACTAGCGGGAGCGGGAGATACGCAGTATTTT. Protein sequence: CSATGLAGAGDTQYF.

This clonotype was detected only a few times. V gene TRBV27 combines with J gene TRBJ2-3; 15 bases line up with TRBD2. CDR3 length: 14 residues. Germline V gives CDR1 MNHEY, CDR2 SMNVEV (reference sequence). J lost 11 bases, V lost 8 bases, and 8 bases had no gene match. CDR3: CASFPGLAGGVQYF. CDR3 nucleotide sequence: TGTGCCAGCTTTCCGGGACTAGCGGGAGGTGTGCAGTATTTT.